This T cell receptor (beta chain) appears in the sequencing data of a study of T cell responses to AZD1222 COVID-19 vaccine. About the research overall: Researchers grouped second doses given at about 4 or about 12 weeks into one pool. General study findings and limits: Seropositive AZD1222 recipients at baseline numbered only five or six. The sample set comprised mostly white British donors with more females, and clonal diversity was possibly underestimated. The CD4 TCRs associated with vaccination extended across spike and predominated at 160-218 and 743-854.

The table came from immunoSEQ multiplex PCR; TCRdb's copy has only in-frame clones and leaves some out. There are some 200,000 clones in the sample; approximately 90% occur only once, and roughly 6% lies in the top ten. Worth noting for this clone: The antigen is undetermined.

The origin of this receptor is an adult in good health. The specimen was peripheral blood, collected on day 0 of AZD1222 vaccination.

The CDR3 DNA reads TGTGCCAGCAGTCTACAGGGGGCCTACGAGCAGTACTTC. Residues: CASSLQGAYEQYF. The rearrangement uses TRBV2 and TRBJ2-7, with 8 bases aligning to TRBD1. J was trimmed by 2 bases and V by 5 bases; bases with no gene match: 2. The germline gives CDR1 SNHLY, CDR2 FYNNEI. The CDR3 runs 13 residues.